Detailed here is one TCR beta chain. Its recognized antigen is unknown. Base qualities were left out, and no much larger clone turns up one base away. The CDR3 goes from the cysteine to the phenylalanine over 13 residues. Just CDR3 DNA is preserved here, 39 bases in frame from base 1. The germline ends are 9 bases apart after V is trimmed by 2 bases and J by 8 bases. CDR1 and CDR2 (SGHAT, FQNNGV) derive from the germline V gene. Receptors were amplified or captured by the immunoSEQ multiplex PCR assay. The authors' analysis ran thus. A statistical classification framework was developed to diagnose cytomegalovirus status using the catalog of TCR beta chain sequences. TCRdb holds this immuneACCESS table with in-frame rearrangements only. Some clones are missing; in checked studies, unresolved V genes explain under half, and the rest has no known cause. V, J and clone size were drawn from that table, and D and trimming were deduced from the DNA. This sample gives about 200,000 clones in total; about three quarters of them show up just once. The ten largest clones add up to 1% to 1.5% of the sample.

The donors were included in the validation cohort of roughly 120 subjects, a group kept apart from the approximately 670-subject first cohort. This specimen belongs to a study of cytomegalovirus exposure and HLA in healthy donors (dated by TCRdb to about 2017). In terms of the full investigation: According to a later analysis, the approximately 120 validation repertoires were produced on the same platform as the 666 repertoires of the first cohort. The study combined high-throughput TCR immunosequencing, statistical association of individual TCRs with disease status, and machine learning to predict cytomegalovirus infection status. The study was designed to test whether signatures of past pathogen exposure could be identified by cataloging public T cell receptors. Along with the roughly 670-subject first cohort, a separate validation cohort of around 120 different subjects was used.

Results and caveats for the whole study, not just this receptor: A few of the identified cytomegalovirus-associated TCR beta chains were confirmed in vitro to be specific for cytomegalovirus antigens. In the study, approximately 160 TCR beta chains were listed as associated with cytomegalovirus. All 120 or so repertoires were used to score co-occurrence in the validation cohort in a later analysis, because that analysis had no HLA typing for the cohort. In a later analysis, TCRs clustered in the first cohort were found to also tend to co-occur in the 130 or so validation repertoires, with about 93% of cluster scores above 0. Most TCR sequences were observed very rarely across donors, whereas some public TCRs were present in many individuals. In both the original and validation cohorts, the classifier was reported to diagnose cytomegalovirus status with high specificity and sensitivity. The authors suggested that the approach could potentially be extended to other disease states and immunological phenotypes.

This chain is built from TRBV11-2 and TRBJ1-4; there is no confident call for the D gene. Specimen: PBMCs. The TCR sequence derives from a woman aged 25-40 years in good health and CMV-seronegative. The nucleotides are TGTGCCAGCAGCTTATCGACAAACGAAAAACTGTTTTTT. The encoded protein is CASSLSTNEKLFF.